Below are 16 T cell receptor beta chains sequenced from a single sample in a study of CD8 T cells in ankylosing spondylitis. TCRdb re-called the 5' RACE reads through MiXCR, storing one row per CDR3 protein. Among roughly 350,000 distinct CDR3 sequences listed, around 7.6% were seen once. Their cognate antigens are unknown. The study, taken as a whole, reports: A motif in TCR beta, a set of roughly eight highly homologous variants, appeared characteristic of ankylosing spondylitis blood.

Sequencing used blood, either unsorted or a sorted T cell fraction (not recorded which). These receptors were collected from a male donor with ankylosing spondylitis.

This clonotype was seen ten or more times. The chain employs TRBV11-2 and TRBJ2-1; 7 bases match TRBD1. V shed 5 bases, J shed 4 bases, and the junction held 8 bases outside the gene matches. Germline lookup yields CDR1 SGHAT and CDR2 FQNNGV. The CDR3 is made up of 15 amino acids. The CDR3 spells CASSTRQGHYNEQFF. The CDR3 DNA follows: TGTGCCAGCAGCACTCGACAGGGACATTACAATGAGCAGTTCTTC.

The sample holds many counts of this clonotype. The chain carries TRBV7-2 and TRBJ1-4; D gene uncertain. In germline, CDR1 is SGHTA, CDR2 FQGNSA. V was shortened by 5 bases and J by 8 bases, with 18 bases between the two germline ends. The CDR3 consists of 15 residues. Written as DNA, the CDR3 is TGTGCCAGCAGCCCACGCAGCGGCTCGAGAGAAAAACTGTTTTTT. This sequence encodes CASSPRSGSREKLFF.

The CDR3: CASSSSGGLNYGYTF. Written as DNA, the CDR3 is TGTGCCAGCAGCTCGTCAGGCGGCCTTAACTATGGCTACACCTTC. The rearrangement links TRBV7-8 to TRBJ1-2; D is unresolved. Trimming removed 4 bases at V and 1 base at J, with 13 bases between. Germline CDR1 and CDR2: SGHVS and FQNEAQ. CDR3 length: 15 amino acids.

V is TRBV5-1 and J is TRBJ2-3; D ambiguous. The germline gives CDR1 SGHRS, CDR2 YFSETQ. The CDR3 runs to 15 residues. Deletions cut 0 bases from V and 11 bases from J, with 19 bases between. The CDR3 loop reads CASSLEGDPQRWQYF. CDR3 nucleotide sequence: TGCGCCAGCAGCTTGGAAGGAGACCCCCAGCGTTGGCAGTATTTT. The full variable domain, with the rest looked up from reference TRBV5-1 and TRBJ2-3, is KAGVTQTPRYLIKTRGQQVTLSCSPISGHRSVSWYQQTPGQGLQFLFEYFSETQRNKGNFPGRFSGRQFSNSRSEMNVSTLELGDSALYLCASSLEGDPQRWQYFGPGTRLTVL.

This sequence joins TRBV19 and TRBJ1-1; no clear D gene. Germline-derived CDR1 and CDR2 are LNHDA and SQIVND (reference sequence). The CDR3 sequence is 10 residues long. V lost 10 bases and J 5 bases, leaving 8 bases between the germline ends. The CDR3 DNA reads TGTGCCACCGGGATTACTGAAGCTTTCTTT. Protein: CATGITEAFF.

The chain employs TRBV3-1 and TRBJ2-7, with 8 nucleotides matching TRBD1. V lost 1 base to trimming and J lost 5 bases; unmatched junction nucleotides: 4. Germline loops: CDR1 LGHDT, CDR2 YNNKEL (reference sequence). The CDR3 contains 14 residues. CDR3: CASSQVGQGDEQYF. As DNA, the CDR3 is TGTGCCAGCAGCCAAGTTGGACAGGGCGACGAGCAGTACTTC.

This clonotype turned up a few times. The chain recombines TRBV4-1 with TRBJ2-5; D call uncertain. The CDR3 has 14 residues. Germline V gene data show CDR1 as MGHRA and CDR2 as YSYEKL. V was pared by 0 bases and J by 5 bases, with 10 bases between. As DNA, the CDR3 is TGCGCCAGCAGCCAAGACCAGGCTTGGGAGACCCAGTACTTC. It yields the protein CASSQDQAWETQYF.

The V and J genes are TRBV9 and TRBJ2-5; 11 bases map to TRBD2. This CDR3 spans 15 amino acids. Trimming cost V 3 bases and J 5 bases; bases outside gene matches: 6. CDR1 and CDR2 from the germline V gene are SGDLS and YYNGEE. In DNA, the CDR3 is TGTGCCAGCAGCGGACTAGCGGGAAGCCGGGAGACCCAGTACTTC. Translation gives CASSGLAGSRETQYF.

The J gene is TRBJ2-3, the V gene TRBV4-2; TRBD2 matches 11 bases. V trimming: 0 bases; J trimming: 4 bases; junction bases outside the gene matches: 6. This CDR3 has 17 residues. Germline V gene sequence: CDR1 LGHNA, CDR2 YNFKEQ. The CDR3 coding sequence is TGTGCCAGCAGCCAAGAGTTAGCGGGAGGGCGATCAGATACGCAGTATTTT. Amino acids: CASSQELAGGRSDTQYF.

This clonotype was seen a few times. CDR3 amino acids: CSVAQAGYEQYF. In DNA, the CDR3 is TGCAGCGTTGCACAGGCCGGCTACGAGCAGTACTTC. V and J are TRBV29-1 and TRBJ2-7; a weak D match, TRBD1 (5 bases). The CDR3 has 12 residues. The germline V and J ends were trimmed by 4 bases and 3 bases, with 10 bases remaining between them. CDR1 and CDR2 (germline): SQVTM, ANQGSEA.

The rearrangement links TRBV11-2 to TRBJ2-1; maybe TRBD2 (6 bases). The ends were cut back, 0 bases at V and 4 bases at J, with 10 bases in the middle. CDR3 length: 15 amino acids. The V gene's germline CDR1 is SGHAT and CDR2 FQNNGV. The CDR3 DNA reads as TGTGCCAGCAGCTTAGAGCGCGGGGATTACAATGAGCAGTTCTTC. Its protein product is CASSLERGDYNEQFF.

With regard to this clonotype: One end of the junction fails to match germline, which may point to a read error. The genes are TRBV28 and TRBJ2-7; TRBD2 aligns across 10 bases. This CDR3 is built from 13 residues. CDR1 and CDR2 (germline): MDHEN, SYDVKM. This CDR3 is CASSSGLSGRGDF. The CDR3 DNA sequence: TGTGCCAGCAGTTCGGGACTAAGCGGGAGGGGTGACTTC.

The chain joins TRBV29-1 to TRBJ2-7, with 10 nucleotides matching TRBD2. V lost 2 bases to trimming and J lost 5 bases; unmatched junction nucleotides: 6. The CDR3 has 14 amino acids. Germline CDR1 and CDR2: SQVTM and ANQGSEA. The DNA of the CDR3 is TGCAGCGTTGAACGGGCTAGCGGGAGCGACGAGCAGTACTTC. Protein product: CSVERASGSDEQYF.

This clonotype was detected ten times or more. This rearrangement joins TRBV7-9 to TRBJ2-3, with TRBD2 matching 7 bases. The CDR3 consists of 13 residues. V lost 3 bases and J lost 4; bases outside the gene matches: 1. Germline V gene sequence: CDR1 SEHNR, CDR2 FQNEAQ (reference sequence). The CDR3 DNA is TGTGCCAGCAGCTTGGGAGGGTCAGATACGCAGTATTTT. Protein sequence: CASSLGGSDTQYF.

The table lists this clonotype with a few counts. J is TRBJ1-1 and V is TRBV12-3 or TRBV12-4; 7 bases match TRBD1. With V trimmed by 2 bases and J by 7 bases, 7 bases remained unmatched. There are 14 residues in the CDR3. CDR3 sequence: CASSLMLGDSEAFF. CDR3 nucleotide sequence: TGTGCCAGCAGTTTAATGTTGGGGGACAGTGAAGCTTTCTTT.

This clonotype was observed at least ten times. V gene TRBV19 combines with J gene TRBJ1-1; no clear D. This CDR3 region has 14 residues. Trimming cost V 3 bases and J 5 bases, with 13 bases left between them. CDR1 and CDR2 from the germline V gene are LNHDA and SQIVND (reference sequence). This CDR3 reads CASSILDSGTEAFF. The CDR3 region has the DNA TGTGCCAGTAGTATCCTAGATTCGGGAACTGAAGCTTTCTTT.